Listed here are 4 T cell receptor beta chains from one sample, sequenced in a study of blood T cell repertoires in COVID-19. Clones were sequenced by immunoSEQ multiplex PCR, and TCRdb holds only the in-frame ones, with some missing. Among 150,000 to 200,000 clones, approximately 91% were seen once, and the ten largest hold about 0.77%. The sample consisted of PBMCs or T cells enriched from blood (not recorded which). These receptors all come from a woman between 18 and 29 years old who had recovered from COVID-19.

This chain links TRBV19 with TRBJ2-5; D unresolved. The ends were cut back, 6 bases at V and 5 bases at J, with 10 bases in the middle. CDR1 and CDR2 from the germline V gene are LNHDA and SQIVND (reference sequence). The CDR3 totals 12 residues. Here the CDR3 reads CASSFGRETQYF. DNA for the CDR3: TGTGCCAGTAGCTTCGGCAGGGAGACCCAGTACTTC.

This clone was seen just once. The chain has TRBV9 and TRBJ2-3, with D perhaps matching TRBD2 (5 bases). V lost 0 bases to trimming and J lost 11 bases, with 19 bases between them. In germline, CDR1 is SGDLS, CDR2 YYNGEE. This CDR3 contains 15 residues. This CDR3 is CASSVGGSGGEEQYF. CDR3 DNA sequence: TGTGCCAGCAGCGTAGGGGGTTCCGGAGGCGAGGAGCAGTATTTT.

This clone occurred once. This chain connects TRBV4-1 to TRBJ2-3, with 8 bases matching TRBD1. This CDR3 is built from 20 residues. In germline, CDR1 is MGHRA, CDR2 YSYEKL. Trimming at V came to 0 bases and at J to 2 bases, leaving 16 bases not matched to a gene. CDR3 nucleotides: TGCGCCAGCAGCCAAGATCGGGGGTTTCGGACAGGGACCCCCACAGATACGCAGTATTTT. It yields the protein CASSQDRGFRTGTPTDTQYF.

This chain uses TRBV5-6 with TRBJ1-4; 7 bases line up with TRBD1. Germline V gene sequence: CDR1 SGHDT, CDR2 YYEEEE. This CDR3 region has 15 residues. Trimming took 4 bases from V and 7 from J; bases not matched to a gene: 10. The CDR3 region has the DNA TGTGCCAGCAGCCCTCGCAGGGGGAAGTTTGAAAAACTGTTTTTT. Translating gives CASSPRRGKFEKLFF.